The T cell receptor (beta chain) under discussion was sequenced for a study of tumor-infiltrating lymphocytes in localized non-small cell lung cancer. Study results and caveats: Tumor T-cell fraction was not associated with recurrence-free survival. Different pieces of the same tissue were used for each assay.

On this clone itself: Its specificity is not known.

Germline-derived CDR1 and CDR2 are SGHAT and FQNNGV. The CDR3 consists of 14 residues. V was cut by 5 bases and J by 1 base, with 10 bases left in between. Generated by immunoSEQ multiplex PCR, the TCRdb table keeps only in-frame clones and is missing some. Of 20,000 to 25,000 clones listed, 60% to 75% were seen once; the top ten hold less than 6.5%. This receptor was obtained from a human donor with non-small cell lung cancer. The chain employs TRBV11-2 and TRBJ2-3; D uncertain. The material sequenced was lung tumor tissue. CDR3 residues: CASSPLWGTDTQYF. CDR3 nucleotides: TGTGCCAGCAGCCCCCTTTGGGGCACAGATACGCAGTATTTT. Full variable domain (missing parts from reference TRBV11-2 and TRBJ2-3): EAGVAQSPRYKIIEKRQSVAFWCNPISGHATLYWYQQILGQGPKLLIQFQNNGVVDDSQLPKDRFSAERLKGVDSTLKIQPAKLEDSAVYLCASSPLWGTDTQYFGPGTRLTVL.